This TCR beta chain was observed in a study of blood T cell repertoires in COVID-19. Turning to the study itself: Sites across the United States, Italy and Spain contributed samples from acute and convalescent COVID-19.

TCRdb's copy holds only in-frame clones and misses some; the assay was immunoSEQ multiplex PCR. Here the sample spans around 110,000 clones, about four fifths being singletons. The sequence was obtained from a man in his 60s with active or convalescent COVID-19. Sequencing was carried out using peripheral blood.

CDR3 sequence reads: CASSVGRSYNSPLHF. The CDR3 DNA sequence: TGTGCCAGCAGCGTAGGGCGGTCCTATAATTCACCCCTCCACTTT. The V and J genes are TRBV9 and TRBJ1-6; D gene ambiguous. The CDR3 is made up of 15 amino acids. Trimming cost V 0 bases and J 1 base, with 5 bases left between them. The V gene's germline CDR1 is SGDLS and CDR2 YYNGEE.